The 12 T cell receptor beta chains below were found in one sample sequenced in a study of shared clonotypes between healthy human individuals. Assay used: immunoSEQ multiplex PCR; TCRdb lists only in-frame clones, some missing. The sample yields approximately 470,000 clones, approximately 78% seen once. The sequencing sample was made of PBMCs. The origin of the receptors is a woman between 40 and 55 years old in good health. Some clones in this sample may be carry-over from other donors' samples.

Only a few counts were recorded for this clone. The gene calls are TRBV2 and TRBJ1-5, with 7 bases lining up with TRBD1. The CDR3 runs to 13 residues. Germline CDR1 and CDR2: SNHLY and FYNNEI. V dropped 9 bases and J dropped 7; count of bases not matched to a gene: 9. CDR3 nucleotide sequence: TGTGCCAGTGAGACAGGGTCGGGACAGCCCCAGCATTTT. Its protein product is CASETGSGQPQHF.

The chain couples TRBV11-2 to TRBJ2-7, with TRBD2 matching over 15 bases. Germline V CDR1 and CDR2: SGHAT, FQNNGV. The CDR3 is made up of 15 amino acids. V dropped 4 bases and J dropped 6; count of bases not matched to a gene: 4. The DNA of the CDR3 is TGTGCCAGCAGCTCCGGACTAGCGGGAGGGTTCGAGCAGTACTTC. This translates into CASSSGLAGGFEQYF.

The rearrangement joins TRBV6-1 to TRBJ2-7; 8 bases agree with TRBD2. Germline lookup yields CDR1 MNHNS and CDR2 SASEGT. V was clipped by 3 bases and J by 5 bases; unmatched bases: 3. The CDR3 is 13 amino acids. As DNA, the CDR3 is TGTGCCAGCAGTGATTCGGGGGGGGACGAGCAGTACTTC. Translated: CASSDSGGDEQYF.

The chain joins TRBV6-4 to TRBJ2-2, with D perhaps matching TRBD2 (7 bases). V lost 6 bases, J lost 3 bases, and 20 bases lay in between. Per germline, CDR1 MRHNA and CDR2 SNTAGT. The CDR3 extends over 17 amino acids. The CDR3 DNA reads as TGTGCCAGCAGCCCCACGGGGGGCGGGAGCGACACCGGGGAGCTGTTTTTT. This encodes CASSPTGGGSDTGELFF.

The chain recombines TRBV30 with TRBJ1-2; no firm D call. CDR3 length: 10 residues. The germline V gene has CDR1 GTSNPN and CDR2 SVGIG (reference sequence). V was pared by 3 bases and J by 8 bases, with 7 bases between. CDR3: CAWSPGGYTF. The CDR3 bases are TGTGCCTGGAGCCCCGGGGGCTACACCTTC.

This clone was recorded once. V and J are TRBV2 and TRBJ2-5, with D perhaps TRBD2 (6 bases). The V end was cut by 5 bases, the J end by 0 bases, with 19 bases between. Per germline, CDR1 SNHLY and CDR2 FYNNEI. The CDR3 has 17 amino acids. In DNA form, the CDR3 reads TGTGCCAGCAGTCCGAAAACGCGCAGCGGGCACCAAGAGACCCAGTACTTC. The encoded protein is CASSPKTRSGHQETQYF. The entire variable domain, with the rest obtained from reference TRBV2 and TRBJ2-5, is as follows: EPEVTQTPSHQVTQMGQEVILRCVPISNHLYFYWYRQILGQKVEFLVSFYNNEISEKSEIFDDQFSVERPDGSNFTLKIRSTKLEDSAMYFCASSPKTRSGHQETQYFGPGTRLLVL.

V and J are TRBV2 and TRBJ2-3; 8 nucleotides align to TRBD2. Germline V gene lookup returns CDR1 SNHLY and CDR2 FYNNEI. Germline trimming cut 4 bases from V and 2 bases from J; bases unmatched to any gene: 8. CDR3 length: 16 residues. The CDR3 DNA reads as TGTGCCAGCAGTGTCCTCAGCGGGAGTGACACAGATACGCAGTATTTT. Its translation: CASSVLSGSDTDTQYF.

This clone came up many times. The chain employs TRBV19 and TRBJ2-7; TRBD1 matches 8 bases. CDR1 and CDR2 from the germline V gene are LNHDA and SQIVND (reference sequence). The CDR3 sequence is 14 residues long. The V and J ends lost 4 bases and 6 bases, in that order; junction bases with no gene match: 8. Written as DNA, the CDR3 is TGTGCCAGTAGTAAGGACAGGGCGGCCTCCGAGCAGTACTTC. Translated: CASSKDRAASEQYF.

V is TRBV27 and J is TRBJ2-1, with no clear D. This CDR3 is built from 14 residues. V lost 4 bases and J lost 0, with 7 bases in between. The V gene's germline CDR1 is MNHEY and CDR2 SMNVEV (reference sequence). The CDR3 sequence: CASSSASSYNEQFF. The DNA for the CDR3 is TGTGCCAGCAGTTCAGCGAGCTCCTACAATGAGCAGTTCTTC.

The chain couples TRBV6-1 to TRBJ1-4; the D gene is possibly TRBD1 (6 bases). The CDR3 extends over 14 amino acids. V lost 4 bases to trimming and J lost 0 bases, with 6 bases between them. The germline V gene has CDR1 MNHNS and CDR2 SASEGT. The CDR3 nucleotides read TGTGCCAGCAGTGGACAGGCAACTAATGAAAAACTGTTTTTT. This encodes CASSGQATNEKLFF.

Here the CDR3 DNA reads TGCAGCGTGGGTACACCTTACTCCTACGAGCAGTACTTC. It codes for CSVGTPYSYEQYF. The chain employs TRBV29-1 and TRBJ2-7; D is uncertain. The CDR3 totals 13 residues. Trimming took off 6 bases at V and 0 bases at J, with 12 bases between the two ends. CDR1 SQVTM and CDR2 ANQGSEA come from the germline V gene.

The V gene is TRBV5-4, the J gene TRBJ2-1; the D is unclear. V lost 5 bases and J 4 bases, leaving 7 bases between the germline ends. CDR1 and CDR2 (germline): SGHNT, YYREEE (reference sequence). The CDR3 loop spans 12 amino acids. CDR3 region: CASRSTYNEQFF. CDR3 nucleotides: TGTGCCAGCAGATCAACATACAATGAGCAGTTCTTC.